This T cell receptor (beta chain) comes out of a study of blood T cell repertoires in COVID-19. Recruits, aged about 18 to 100 years, lived in 25 or so US areas. The CDR3 sequence is 15 residues long. Produced via immunoSEQ multiplex PCR; TCRdb's table is partial and in-frame only. Here the sample spans about 300,000 clones, about nine tenths being singletons. This chain joins TRBV21-1 and TRBJ2-7; the D call of TRBD1 is as the table states it, not checked on the DNA. TRBV21-1 is termed a pseudogene. This receptor was identified in a woman under 30 who had recovered from COVID-19. Sequenced material: PBMCs or T cells enriched from blood (not recorded which). For the CDR3, the DNA is TGTGCCAGCAGCAACCAGACAGGGAGCTCCTACGAGCAGTACTTC. It codes for CASSNQTGSSYEQYF.